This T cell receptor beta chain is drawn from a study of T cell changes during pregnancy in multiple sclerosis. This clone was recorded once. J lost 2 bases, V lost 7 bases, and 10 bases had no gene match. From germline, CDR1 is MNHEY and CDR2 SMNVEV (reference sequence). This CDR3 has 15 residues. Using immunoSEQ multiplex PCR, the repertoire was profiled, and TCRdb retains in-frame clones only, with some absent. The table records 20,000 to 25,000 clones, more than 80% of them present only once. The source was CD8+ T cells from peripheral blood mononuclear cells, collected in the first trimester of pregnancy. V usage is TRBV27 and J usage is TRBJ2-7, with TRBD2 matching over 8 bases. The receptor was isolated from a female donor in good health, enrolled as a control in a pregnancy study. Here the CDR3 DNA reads TGTGCCAGCAACCGCCGGGGGGGCAATCCCTACGAGCAGTACTTC. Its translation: CASNRRGGNPYEQYF.